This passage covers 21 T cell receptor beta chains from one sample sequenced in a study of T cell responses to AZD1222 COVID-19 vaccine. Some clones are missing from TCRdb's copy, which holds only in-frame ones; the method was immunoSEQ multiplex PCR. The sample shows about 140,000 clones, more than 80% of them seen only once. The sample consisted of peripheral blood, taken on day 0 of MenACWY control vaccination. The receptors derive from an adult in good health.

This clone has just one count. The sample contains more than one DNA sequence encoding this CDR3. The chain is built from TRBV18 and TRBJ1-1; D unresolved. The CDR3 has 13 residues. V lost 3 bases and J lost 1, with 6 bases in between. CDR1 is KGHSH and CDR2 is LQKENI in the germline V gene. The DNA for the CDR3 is TGTGCCAGCTCACCGGGCGGGAACACTGAAGCTTTCTTT. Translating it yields CASSPGGNTEAFF.

The CDR3 DNA sequence: TGTGCCAGTAGTATCTCCACTAGCGGGAGGCCCGCAGATACGCAGTATTTT. Its translation is CASSISTSGRPADTQYF. The chain couples TRBV19 to TRBJ2-3, with 12 bases matching TRBD2. The length of the CDR3 is 17 residues. Germline assignment: CDR1 LNHDA and CDR2 SQIVND (reference sequence). V lost 3 bases to trimming and J lost 4 bases; unmatched junction nucleotides: 8.

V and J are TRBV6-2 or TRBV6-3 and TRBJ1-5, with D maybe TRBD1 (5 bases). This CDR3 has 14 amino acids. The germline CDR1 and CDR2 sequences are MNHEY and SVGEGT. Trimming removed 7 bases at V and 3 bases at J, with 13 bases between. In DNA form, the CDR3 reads TGTGCCAGCAACCCCCGGGGGAACAATCAGCCCCAGCATTTT. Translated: CASNPRGNNQPQHF.

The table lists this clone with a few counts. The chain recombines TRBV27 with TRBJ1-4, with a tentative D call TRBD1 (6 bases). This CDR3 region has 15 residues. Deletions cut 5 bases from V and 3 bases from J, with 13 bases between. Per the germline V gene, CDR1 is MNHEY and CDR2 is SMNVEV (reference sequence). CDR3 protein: CASSATGTPNEKLFF. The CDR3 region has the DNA TGTGCCAGCAGTGCGACAGGTACCCCTAATGAAAAACTGTTTTTT.

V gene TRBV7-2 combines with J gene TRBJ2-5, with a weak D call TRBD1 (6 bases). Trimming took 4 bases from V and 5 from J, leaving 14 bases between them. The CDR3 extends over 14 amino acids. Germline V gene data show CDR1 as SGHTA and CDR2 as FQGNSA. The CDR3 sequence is CASSWGPGTETQYF. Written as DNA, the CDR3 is TGTGCCAGCAGCTGGGGGCCGGGTACGGAGACCCAGTACTTC.

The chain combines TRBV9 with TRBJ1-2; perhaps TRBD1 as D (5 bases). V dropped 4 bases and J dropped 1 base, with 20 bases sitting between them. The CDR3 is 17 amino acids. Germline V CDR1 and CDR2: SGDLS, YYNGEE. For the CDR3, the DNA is TGTGCCAGCAGCATCTCCACTCTTGAGACAGTTAACTATGGCTACACCTTC. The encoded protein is CASSISTLETVNYGYTF.

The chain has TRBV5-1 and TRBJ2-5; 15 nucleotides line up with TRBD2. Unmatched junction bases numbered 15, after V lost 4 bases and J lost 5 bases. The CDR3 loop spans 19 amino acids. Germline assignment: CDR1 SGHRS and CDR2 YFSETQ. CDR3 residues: CASSPRWTSGRARGETQYF. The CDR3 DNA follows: TGCGCCAGCAGCCCTCGATGGACTAGCGGGAGGGCCAGGGGGGAGACCCAGTACTTC.

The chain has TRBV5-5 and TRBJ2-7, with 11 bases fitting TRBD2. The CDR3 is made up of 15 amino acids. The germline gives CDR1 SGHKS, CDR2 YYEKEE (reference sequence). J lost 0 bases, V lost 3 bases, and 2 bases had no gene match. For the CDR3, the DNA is TGTGCCAGCAGCTCTACTAGCGGGGGCTCCTACGAGCAGTACTTC. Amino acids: CASSSTSGGSYEQYF.

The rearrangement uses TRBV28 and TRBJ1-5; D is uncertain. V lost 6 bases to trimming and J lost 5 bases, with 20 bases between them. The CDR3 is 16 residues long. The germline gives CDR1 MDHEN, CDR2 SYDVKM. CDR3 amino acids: CASRTKELGFDQPQHF. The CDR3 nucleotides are TGTGCCAGCAGAACAAAGGAATTGGGGTTTGATCAGCCCCAGCATTTT.

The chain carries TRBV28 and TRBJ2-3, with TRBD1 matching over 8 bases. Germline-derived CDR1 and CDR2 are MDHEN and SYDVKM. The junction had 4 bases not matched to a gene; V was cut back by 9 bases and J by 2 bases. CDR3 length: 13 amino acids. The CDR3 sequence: CASRQGSTDTQYF. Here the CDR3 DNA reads TGTGCCAGTAGACAGGGGTCCACAGATACGCAGTATTTT.

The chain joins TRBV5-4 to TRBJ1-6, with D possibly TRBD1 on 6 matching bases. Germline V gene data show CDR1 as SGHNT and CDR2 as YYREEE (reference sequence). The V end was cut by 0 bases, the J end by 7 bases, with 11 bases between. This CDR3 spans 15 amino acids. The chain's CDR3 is CASSLAGARNSPLHF. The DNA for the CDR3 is TGTGCCAGCAGCTTGGCAGGGGCCAGGAATTCACCCCTCCACTTT.

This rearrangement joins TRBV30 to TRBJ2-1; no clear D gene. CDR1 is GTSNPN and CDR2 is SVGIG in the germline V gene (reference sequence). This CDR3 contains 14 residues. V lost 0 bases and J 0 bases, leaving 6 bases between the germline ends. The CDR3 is CAWSVSHSYNEQFF. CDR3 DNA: TGTGCCTGGAGTGTATCGCACTCCTACAATGAGCAGTTCTTC.

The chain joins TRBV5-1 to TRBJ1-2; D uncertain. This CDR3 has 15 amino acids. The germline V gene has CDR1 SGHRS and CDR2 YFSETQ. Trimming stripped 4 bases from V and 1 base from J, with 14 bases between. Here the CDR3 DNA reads TGCGCCAGCAGCCCCGTGTCGCCCGATAACTATGGCTACACCTTC. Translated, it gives CASSPVSPDNYGYTF.

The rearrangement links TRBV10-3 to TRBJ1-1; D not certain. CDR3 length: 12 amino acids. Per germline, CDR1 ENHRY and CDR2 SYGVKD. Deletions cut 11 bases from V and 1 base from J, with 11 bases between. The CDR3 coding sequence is TGTGCCGTAGGCGTCTCGAACACTGAAGCTTTCTTT. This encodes CAVGVSNTEAFF.

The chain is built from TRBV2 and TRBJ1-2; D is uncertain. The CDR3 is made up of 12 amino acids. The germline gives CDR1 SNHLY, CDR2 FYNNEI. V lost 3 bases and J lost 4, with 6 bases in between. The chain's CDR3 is CASSDSSYGYTF. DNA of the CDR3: TGTGCCAGCAGTGACAGCAGCTATGGCTACACCTTC.

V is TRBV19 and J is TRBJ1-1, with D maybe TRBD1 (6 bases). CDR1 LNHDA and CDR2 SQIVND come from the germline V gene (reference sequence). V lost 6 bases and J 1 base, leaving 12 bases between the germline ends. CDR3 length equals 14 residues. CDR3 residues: CASRQQGRNTEAFF. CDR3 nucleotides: TGTGCCAGTAGGCAACAGGGAAGGAACACTGAAGCTTTCTTT.

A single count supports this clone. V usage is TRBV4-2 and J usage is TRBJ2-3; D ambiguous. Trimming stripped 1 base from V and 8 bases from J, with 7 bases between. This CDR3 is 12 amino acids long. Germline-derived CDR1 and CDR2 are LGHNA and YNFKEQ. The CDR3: CASSQGGSTQYF. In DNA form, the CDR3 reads TGTGCCAGCAGCCAAGGGGGAAGTACGCAGTATTTT.

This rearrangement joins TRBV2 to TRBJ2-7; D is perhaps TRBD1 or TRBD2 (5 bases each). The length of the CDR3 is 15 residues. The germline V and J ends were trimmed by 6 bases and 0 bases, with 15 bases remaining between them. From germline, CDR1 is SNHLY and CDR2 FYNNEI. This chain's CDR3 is CASSGTGQGSYEQYF. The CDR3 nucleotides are TGTGCCAGCAGCGGAACGGGGCAGGGCTCCTACGAGCAGTACTTC.

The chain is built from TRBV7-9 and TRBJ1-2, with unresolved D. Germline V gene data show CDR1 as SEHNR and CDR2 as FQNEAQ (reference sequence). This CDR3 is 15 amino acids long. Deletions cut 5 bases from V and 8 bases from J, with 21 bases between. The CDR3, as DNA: TGTGCCAGCAGCCTTCCAGCTTTAAGGGTCTCAGGCTACACCTTC. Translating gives CASSLPALRVSGYTF.

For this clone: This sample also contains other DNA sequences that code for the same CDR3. CDR3: CASSLSSANTEAFF. The CDR3 DNA follows: TGCGCCAGCAGCTTGAGCAGCGCGAACACTGAAGCTTTCTTT. The genes are TRBV5-1 and TRBJ1-1; D is uncertain. CDR3 size: 14 residues. V lost 1 base, J lost 1 base, and 8 bases lay in between. Germline V gene lookup returns CDR1 SGHRS and CDR2 YFSETQ.

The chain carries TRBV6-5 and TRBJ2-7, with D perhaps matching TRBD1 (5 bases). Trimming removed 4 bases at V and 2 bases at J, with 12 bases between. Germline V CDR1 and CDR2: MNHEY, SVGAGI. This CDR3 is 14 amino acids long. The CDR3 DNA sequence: TGTGCCAGCAGTTCCTCGACAGCCCCCTACGAGCAGTACTTC. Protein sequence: CASSSSTAPYEQYF.